This record covers a single TCR beta chain. This sample is drawn from a study of identical twins. cDNA carried unique molecular identifiers, and a universal primer site was added by template switching. TCRdb called the 5' RACE reads again in MiXCR, with one record for every CDR3 protein. In the table there are roughly 1,500,000 distinct CDR3 sequences, around 33% of which are singletons. The material sequenced was cord blood. The clonotype was recovered from a newborn girl in good health.

In DNA form, the CDR3 reads TGTGCCAGTCGCGGACTAGCGGGAGCCCCCTACGAGCAGTACTTC. It codes for CASRGLAGAPYEQYF. The chain employs TRBV12-3 or TRBV12-4 and TRBJ2-7, with 13 bases fitting TRBD2. V shed 9 bases, J shed 2 bases, and the junction held 7 bases outside the gene matches. The CDR3 runs to 15 residues.